A selection of T cell receptor beta chains follows, all from one sample in a study of PD-1 blockade in classical Hodgkin lymphoma. Clones were sequenced by immunoSEQ multiplex PCR, and TCRdb holds only the in-frame ones, with some missing. The sample has 15,000 to 17,000 clones, around 84% seen once. Sequencing used CD4+ T cells from blood. Source of these receptors: a human donor with classical Hodgkin lymphoma. The CDR3 runs from the conserved cysteine through the conserved F or W. The D gene is left open where the match is weak. Some rows mark clone size as missing; the rest say once, few, many or name a class of expanded clone.

J gene | clone size | V gene | D gene | CDR3 DNA | CDR3 protein
TRBJ2-4 | once | TRBV6-5 | TRBD1 | TGTGCCAGCAGTTACGTTCGACAGGGACAAAACATTCAGTACTTC | CASSYVRQGQNIQYF
TRBJ2-1 | NA | TRBV6-6 | NA | TGTGCCAGCAGTTACTCGGATTACAATGAGCAGTTCTTC | CASSYSDYNEQFF
TRBJ2-1 | NA | TRBV5-1 | TRBD2 | TGCGCCAGCTCAGCGGGAGGGGACTACAATGAGCAGTTCTTC | CASSAGGDYNEQFF
TRBJ2-3 | NA | TRBV14 | NA | TGTGCCAGCAGCCAAGGCTTTGTGTCGGTAACTAGCACAGATACGCAGTATTTT | CASSQGFVSVTSTDTQYF
TRBJ2-3 | NA | TRBV11-2 | NA | TGTGCCAGCACCTGGGGATCGAGCACAGATACGCAGTATTTT | CASTWGSSTDTQYF
TRBJ1-2 | NA | TRBV19 | NA | TGTGCCAGTAGTCTACCAACAAGGGCAGGAGCATATGGCTACACCTTC | CASSLPTRAGAYGYTF
TRBJ2-5 | NA | TRBV7-2 | TRBD2 | TGTGCCAGCAGCCCGCGGACTAGCGGGAGAGGTACGGAGACCCAGTACTTC | CASSPRTSGRGTETQYF
TRBJ2-1 | once | TRBV18 | NA | TGTGCCAGCTCACCAAGAGGGCCCCTACCATACAATGAGCAGTTCTTC | CASSPRGPLPYNEQFF
TRBJ2-7 | NA | TRBV18 | NA | TGTGCCAGCTCAAGAGGGGCCCCCTACGAGCAGTACTTC | CASSRGAPYEQYF
TRBJ1-2 | NA | TRBV28 | TRBD1 | TGTGCCAGCAGCCCCCCGGGACAGGGGTATGGCTACACCTTC | CASSPPGQGYGYTF
TRBJ2-4 | NA | TRBV28 | TRBD2 | TGTGCCAGCAGTCCCCTGGGGGAAGGACTAGCGGGAGGCCGCCAGGACATTCAGTACTTC | CASSPLGEGLAGGRQDIQYF
TRBJ1-2 | NA | TRBV19 | NA | TGTGCCAGTAGTATGGCCCACAGGGTTGCCTATGGCTACACCTTC | CASSMAHRVAYGYTF
TRBJ2-7 | NA | TRBV14 | NA | TGTGCCAGCAGCCAAGTTGTGGCTTTCAAGGCCTACGAGCAGTACTTC | CASSQVVAFKAYEQYF
TRBJ2-2 | NA | TRBV27 | NA | TGTGCTACAAGGGGCAACACCGGGGAGCTGTTTTTT | CATRGNTGELFF
TRBJ2-3 | once | TRBV5-1 | TRBD2 | TGCGCCAGCTCAGCGGGAGCGAAAGATACGCAGTATTTT | CASSAGAKDTQYF
TRBJ2-3 | NA | TRBV5-1 | TRBD2 | TGCGCCAGCAGCCCGCGACTAGCGGGAAGCACAGATACGCAGTATTTT | CASSPRLAGSTDTQYF
TRBJ1-2 | NA | TRBV7-8 | NA | TGTGCCAGCAGCTTATGGGCCAAGGGAATTTCAAGCTATGGCTACACCTTC | CASSLWAKGISSYGYTF
TRBJ2-7 | NA | TRBV28 | NA | TGTGCCAGCAGTTTGATGAGGGCCGAGCAGTACTTC | CASSLMRAEQYF
TRBJ2-7 | once | TRBV10-3 | TRBD2 | TGTGCCATCAGTGAGTTCAGCGGGAGGGCCAATGGGGACGAGCAGTACTTC | CAISEFSGRANGDEQYF
TRBJ1-2 | NA | TRBV15 | NA | TGTGCCACCAGCGGAACCCGGACTGTTAACTATGGCTACACCTTC | CATSGTRTVNYGYTF
TRBJ2-4 | once | TRBV28 | TRBD2 | TGTGCCAGCAAGGGAAATAGCGGGAGAGGGGCCAAAAACATTCAGTACTTC | CASKGNSGRGAKNIQYF
TRBJ2-1 | few | TRBV18 | NA | TGTGCCAGCTCACTGGACAATGAGCAGTTCTTC | CASSLDNEQFF
TRBJ2-7 | NA | TRBV7-9 | TRBD1 | TGTGCCAGCAGCCCAACAGGGGTGGGAGAGCAGTACTTC | CASSPTGVGEQYF
TRBJ1-2 | NA | TRBV6-6 | TRBD1 | TGTGCCAGCAGTCCCCAGGACAGGGGTTACTATGGCTACACCTTC | CASSPQDRGYYGYTF
TRBJ2-3 | NA | TRBV6-6 | TRBD1 | TGTGCCAGCACCCTAGGGGGACAGAGCACAGATACGCAGTATTTT | CASTLGGQSTDTQYF
TRBJ2-7 | NA | TRBV7-8 | NA | TGTGCCAGCAGCGGGTACAGATTCTCCTACGAGCAGTACTTC | CASSGYRFSYEQYF
TRBJ2-4 | NA | TRBV28 | TRBD2 | TGTGCCAGCAGTTCGACTAGCGGACTTAAAAACATTCAGTACTTC | CASSSTSGLKNIQYF